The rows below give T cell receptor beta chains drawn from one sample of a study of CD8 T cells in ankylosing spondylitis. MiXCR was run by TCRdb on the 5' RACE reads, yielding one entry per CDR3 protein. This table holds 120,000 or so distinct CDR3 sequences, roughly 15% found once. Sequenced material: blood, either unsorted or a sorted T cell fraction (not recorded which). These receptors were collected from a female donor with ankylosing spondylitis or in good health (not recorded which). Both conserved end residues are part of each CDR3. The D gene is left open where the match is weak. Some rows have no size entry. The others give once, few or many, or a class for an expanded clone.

CDR3 DNA: TGTGCCAGCAGCTTAGCTACGCGAGAGACCCAGTACTTC
CDR3 protein: CASSLATRETQYF
clone size: NA
D gene: NA
V gene: TRBV11-2
J gene: TRBJ2-5

CDR3 DNA: TGTGCCAGCTCACCTCTTCCGAGACAGCCAGGGGTAGCCAAAAACATTCAGTACTTC
CDR3 protein: CASSPLPRQPGVAKNIQYF
clone size: few
D gene: NA
V gene: TRBV18
J gene: TRBJ2-4

CDR3 DNA: TGTGCCAGCAGTTTGGCAGCTCTGGTTAATCAGCCCCAGCATTTT
CDR3 protein: CASSLAALVNQPQHF
clone size: NA
D gene: NA
V gene: TRBV27
J gene: TRBJ1-5

CDR3 DNA: TGTGCCAGCAGCGCAAAAACCCGGGAGCCGAGTAACTATGGCTACACCTTC
CDR3 protein: CASSAKTREPSNYGYTF
clone size: NA
D gene: NA
V gene: TRBV21-1
J gene: TRBJ1-2

CDR3 DNA: TGTGCCAGCAGCTTAGGTGCGGATACGCAGTATTTT
CDR3 protein: CASSLGADTQYF
clone size: many
D gene: NA
V gene: TRBV7-2
J gene: TRBJ2-3

CDR3 DNA: TGTGCCAGCAGTTCCCCCGGCCTGGGGACAGATACGCAGTATTTT
CDR3 protein: CASSSPGLGTDTQYF
clone size: few
D gene: NA
V gene: TRBV12-3/TRBV12-4
J gene: TRBJ2-3

CDR3 DNA: TGTGCCAGCAGGCCAGACACAGATACGCAGTATTTT
CDR3 protein: CASRPDTDTQYF
clone size: many
D gene: NA
V gene: TRBV7-2
J gene: TRBJ2-3

CDR3 DNA: TGCAGTGCTAGACCCGGACAGTTGAGACAAGAGACCCAGTACTTC
CDR3 protein: CSARPGQLRQETQYF
clone size: NA
D gene: NA
V gene: TRBV20-1
J gene: TRBJ2-5

CDR3 DNA: TGTGCCAGCAGCCCATACACAGATACGCAGTATTTT
CDR3 protein: CASSPYTDTQYF
clone size: NA
D gene: NA
V gene: TRBV7-2
J gene: TRBJ2-3

CDR3 DNA: TGTGCCAGCAGTGAAAGGATACTAGCGGCCTACGAGCAGTACTTC
CDR3 protein: CASSERILAAYEQYF
clone size: many
D gene: TRBD2
V gene: TRBV2
J gene: TRBJ2-7

CDR3 DNA: TGCAGTGCTCTCGAGGGGGGCTACACCTTC
CDR3 protein: CSALEGGYTF
clone size: many
D gene: NA
V gene: TRBV20-1
J gene: TRBJ1-2

CDR3 DNA: TGTGCCAGCAGCCATATCTTTGCCTTAGCGATTGGGACCGGGGAGCTGTTTTTT
CDR3 protein: CASSHIFALAIGTGELFF
clone size: NA
D gene: NA
V gene: TRBV11-1
J gene: TRBJ2-2

CDR3 DNA: TGTGCCAGCTCACCACCCTCCAGGAGACCTTCCTACGAGCAGTACTTC
CDR3 protein: CASSPPSRRPSYEQYF
clone size: NA
D gene: NA
V gene: TRBV18
J gene: TRBJ2-7

CDR3 DNA: TGCAGTGCCCGGATGGGGGGCGTGAACACTGAAGCTTTCTTT
CDR3 protein: CSARMGGVNTEAFF
clone size: many
D gene: NA
V gene: TRBV20-1
J gene: TRBJ1-1